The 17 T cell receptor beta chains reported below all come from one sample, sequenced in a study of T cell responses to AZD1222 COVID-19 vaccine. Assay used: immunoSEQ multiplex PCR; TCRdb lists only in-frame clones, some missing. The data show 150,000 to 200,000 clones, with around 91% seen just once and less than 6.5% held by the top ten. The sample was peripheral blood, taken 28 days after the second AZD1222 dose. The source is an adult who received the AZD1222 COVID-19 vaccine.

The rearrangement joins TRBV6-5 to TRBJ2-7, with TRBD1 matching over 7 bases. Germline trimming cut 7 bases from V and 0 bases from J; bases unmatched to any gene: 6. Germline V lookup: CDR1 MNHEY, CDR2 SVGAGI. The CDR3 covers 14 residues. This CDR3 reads CASTPGTASYEQYF. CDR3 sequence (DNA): TGTGCCAGCACCCCCGGGACAGCCTCCTACGAGCAGTACTTC.

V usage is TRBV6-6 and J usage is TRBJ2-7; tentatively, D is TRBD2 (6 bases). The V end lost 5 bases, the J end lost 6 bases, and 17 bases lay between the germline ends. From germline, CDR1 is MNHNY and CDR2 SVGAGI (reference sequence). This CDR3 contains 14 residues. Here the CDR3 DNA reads TGTGCCAGCAGTCCTGAGACTAGGACGCGCGAGCAGTACTTC. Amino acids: CASSPETRTREQYF.

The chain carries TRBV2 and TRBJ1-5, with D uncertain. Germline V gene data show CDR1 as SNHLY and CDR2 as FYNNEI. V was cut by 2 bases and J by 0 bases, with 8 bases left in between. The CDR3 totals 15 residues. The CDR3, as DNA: TGTGCCAGCAGTGAATACGACAATAGCAATCAGCCCCAGCATTTT. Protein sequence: CASSEYDNSNQPQHF.

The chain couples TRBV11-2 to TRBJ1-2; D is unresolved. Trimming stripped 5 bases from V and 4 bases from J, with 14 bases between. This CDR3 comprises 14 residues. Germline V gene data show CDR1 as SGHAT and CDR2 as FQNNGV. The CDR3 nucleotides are TGTGCCAGCAGCATGAGGACCGCCGTCTATGGCTACACCTTC. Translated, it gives CASSMRTAVYGYTF.

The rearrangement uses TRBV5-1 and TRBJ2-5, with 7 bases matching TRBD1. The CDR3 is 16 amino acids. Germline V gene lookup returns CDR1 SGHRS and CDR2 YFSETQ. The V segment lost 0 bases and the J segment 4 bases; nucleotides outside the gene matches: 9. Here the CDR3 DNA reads TGCGCCAGCAGCTTGGGGATGACAGGGACGGGAGAGACCCAGTACTTC. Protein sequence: CASSLGMTGTGETQYF. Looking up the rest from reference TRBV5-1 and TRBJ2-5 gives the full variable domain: KAGVTQTPRYLIKTRGQQVTLSCSPISGHRSVSWYQQTPGQGLQFLFEYFSETQRNKGNFPGRFSGRQFSNSRSEMNVSTLELGDSALYLCASSLGMTGTGETQYFGPGTRLLVL.

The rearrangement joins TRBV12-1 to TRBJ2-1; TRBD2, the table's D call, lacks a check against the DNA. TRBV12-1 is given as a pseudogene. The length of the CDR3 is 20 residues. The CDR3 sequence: CASSTISGGGPCKTYNEQFF. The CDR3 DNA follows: TGTGCCAGCAGCACCATCTCCGGGGGAGGGCCCTGTAAAACCTACAATGAGCAGTTCTTC.

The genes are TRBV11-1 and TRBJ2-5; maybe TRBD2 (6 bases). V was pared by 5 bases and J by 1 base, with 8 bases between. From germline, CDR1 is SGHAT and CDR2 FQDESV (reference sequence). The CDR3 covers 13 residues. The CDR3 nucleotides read TGTGCCAGCAGCCGGGGGTCCCAAGAGACCCAGTACTTC. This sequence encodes CASSRGSQETQYF.

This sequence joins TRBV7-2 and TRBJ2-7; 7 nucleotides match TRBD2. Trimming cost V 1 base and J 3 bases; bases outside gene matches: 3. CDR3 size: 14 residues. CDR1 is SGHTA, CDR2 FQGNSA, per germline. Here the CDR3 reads CASSLVGGSYEQYF. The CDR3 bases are TGTGCCAGCAGCTTAGTCGGGGGGAGCTACGAGCAGTACTTC.

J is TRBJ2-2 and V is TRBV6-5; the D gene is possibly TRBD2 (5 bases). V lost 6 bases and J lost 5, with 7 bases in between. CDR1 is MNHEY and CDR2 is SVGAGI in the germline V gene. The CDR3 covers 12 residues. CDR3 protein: CASRLGTGELFF. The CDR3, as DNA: TGTGCCAGCAGACTAGGAACCGGGGAGCTGTTTTTT.

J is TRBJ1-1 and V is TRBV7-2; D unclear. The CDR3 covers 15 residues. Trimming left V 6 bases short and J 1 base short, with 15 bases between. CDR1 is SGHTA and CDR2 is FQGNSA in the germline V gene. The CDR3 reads CASRRGQSGNTEAFF. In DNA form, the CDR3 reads TGTGCCAGCAGACGAGGGCAGTCTGGGAACACTGAAGCTTTCTTT.

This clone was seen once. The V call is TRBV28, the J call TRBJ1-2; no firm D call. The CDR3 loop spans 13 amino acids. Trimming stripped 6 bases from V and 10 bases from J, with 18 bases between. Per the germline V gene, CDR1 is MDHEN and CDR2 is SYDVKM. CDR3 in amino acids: CASRPVDGHLYTF. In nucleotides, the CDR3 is TGTGCCAGCAGGCCCGTTGATGGGCATCTCTACACCTTC.

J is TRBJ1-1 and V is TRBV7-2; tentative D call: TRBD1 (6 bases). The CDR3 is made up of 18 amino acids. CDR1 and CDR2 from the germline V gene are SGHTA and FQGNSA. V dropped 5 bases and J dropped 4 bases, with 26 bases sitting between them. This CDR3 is CASSRTGARSGGGTEAFF. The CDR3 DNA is TGTGCCAGCAGCCGGACGGGGGCGCGTAGTGGAGGGGGCACTGAAGCTTTCTTT.

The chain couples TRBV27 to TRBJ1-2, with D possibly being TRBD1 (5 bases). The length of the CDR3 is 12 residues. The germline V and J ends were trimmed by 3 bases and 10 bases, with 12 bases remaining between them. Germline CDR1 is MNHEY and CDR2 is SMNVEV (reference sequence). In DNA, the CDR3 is TGTGCCAGCAGTTTGAGGCAGGGAGACTACACCTTC. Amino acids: CASSLRQGDYTF.

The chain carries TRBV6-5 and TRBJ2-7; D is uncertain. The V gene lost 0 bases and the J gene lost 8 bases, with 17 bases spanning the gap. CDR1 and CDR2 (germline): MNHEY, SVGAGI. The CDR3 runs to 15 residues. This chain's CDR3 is CASSYSGLDSLQQYF. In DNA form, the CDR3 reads TGTGCCAGCAGTTACTCTGGGCTAGATTCGCTTCAGCAGTACTTC.

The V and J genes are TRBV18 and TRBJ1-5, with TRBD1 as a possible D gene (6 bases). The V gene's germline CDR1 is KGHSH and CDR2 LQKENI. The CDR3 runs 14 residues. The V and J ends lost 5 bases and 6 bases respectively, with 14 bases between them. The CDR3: CASSEGDGSQPQHF. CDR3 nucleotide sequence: TGTGCCAGCTCAGAGGGGGATGGGAGTCAGCCCCAGCATTTT.

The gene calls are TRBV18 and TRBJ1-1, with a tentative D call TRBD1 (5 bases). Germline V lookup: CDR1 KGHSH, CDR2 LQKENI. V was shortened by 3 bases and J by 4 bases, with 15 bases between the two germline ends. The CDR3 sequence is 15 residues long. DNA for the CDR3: TGTGCCAGCTCACCTCAGGAGGGGCTGGGCACTGAAGCTTTCTTT. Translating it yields CASSPQEGLGTEAFF.

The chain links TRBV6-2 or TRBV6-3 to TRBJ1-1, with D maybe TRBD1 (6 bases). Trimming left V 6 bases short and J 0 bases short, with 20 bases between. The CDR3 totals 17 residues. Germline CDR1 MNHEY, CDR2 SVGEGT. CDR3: CASSVTRQAPMNTEAFF. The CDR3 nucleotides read TGTGCCAGCAGCGTGACCCGACAGGCCCCTATGAACACTGAAGCTTTCTTT.